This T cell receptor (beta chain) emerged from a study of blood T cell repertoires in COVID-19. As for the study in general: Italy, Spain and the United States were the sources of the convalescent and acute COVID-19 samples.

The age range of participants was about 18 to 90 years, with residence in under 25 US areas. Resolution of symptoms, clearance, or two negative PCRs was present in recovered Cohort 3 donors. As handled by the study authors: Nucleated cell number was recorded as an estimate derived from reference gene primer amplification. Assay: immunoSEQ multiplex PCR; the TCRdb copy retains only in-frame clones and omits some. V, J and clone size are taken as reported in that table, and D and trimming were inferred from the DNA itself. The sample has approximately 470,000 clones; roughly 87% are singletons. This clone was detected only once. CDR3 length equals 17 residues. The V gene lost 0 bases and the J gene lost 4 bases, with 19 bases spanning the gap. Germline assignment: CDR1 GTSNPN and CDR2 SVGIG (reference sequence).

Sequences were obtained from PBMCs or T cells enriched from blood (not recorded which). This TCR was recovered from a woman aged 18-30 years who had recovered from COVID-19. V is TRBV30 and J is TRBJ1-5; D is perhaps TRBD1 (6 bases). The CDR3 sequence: CAWSVPRGAFGNQPQHF. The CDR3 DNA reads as TGTGCCTGGAGTGTACCTCGGGGGGCCTTTGGGAATCAGCCCCAGCATTTT.